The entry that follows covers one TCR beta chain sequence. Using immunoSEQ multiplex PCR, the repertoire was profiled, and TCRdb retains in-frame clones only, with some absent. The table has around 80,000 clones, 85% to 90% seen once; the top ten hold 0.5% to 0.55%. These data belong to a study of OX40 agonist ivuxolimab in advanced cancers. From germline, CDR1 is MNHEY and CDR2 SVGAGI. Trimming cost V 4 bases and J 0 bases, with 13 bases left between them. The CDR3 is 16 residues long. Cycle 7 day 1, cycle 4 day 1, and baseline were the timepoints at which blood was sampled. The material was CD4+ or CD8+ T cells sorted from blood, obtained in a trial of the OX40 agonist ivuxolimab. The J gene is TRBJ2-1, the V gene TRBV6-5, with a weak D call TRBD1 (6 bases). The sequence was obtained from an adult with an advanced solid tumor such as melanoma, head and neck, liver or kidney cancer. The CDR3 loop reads CASSSRTASSYNEQFF. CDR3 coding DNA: TGTGCCAGCAGTTCCCGGACAGCTAGCTCCTACAATGAGCAGTTCTTC.